The text below deals with one T cell receptor (beta chain). This CDR3 contains 14 residues. Germline V gives CDR1 SGHAT, CDR2 FQNNGV. Trimming cost V 3 bases and J 3 bases; bases outside gene matches: 3. Clones were sequenced by immunoSEQ multiplex PCR, and TCRdb holds only the in-frame ones, with some missing. The sample has some 100,000 clones, roughly nine tenths seen once. The data derive from a study of blood T cell repertoires in COVID-19. Overall study context: COVID-19 samples from acute and convalescent phases originated in the United States, Italy and Spain.

The receptor was derived from a human donor with active COVID-19. The donor label of this sample is uncertain. The specimen was peripheral blood. V and J are TRBV11-2 and TRBJ2-3; 7 nucleotides agree with TRBD2. Here the CDR3 DNA reads TGTGCCAGCAGCTTTGGACTAGGGACAGATACGCAGTATTTT. Residues: CASSFGLGTDTQYF. Combining the CDR3 with reference TRBV11-2 and TRBJ2-3 gives the whole variable domain EAGVAQSPRYKIIEKRQSVAFWCNPISGHATLYWYQQILGQGPKLLIQFQNNGVVDDSQLPKDRFSAERLKGVDSTLKIQPAKLEDSAVYLCASSFGLGTDTQYFGPGTRLTVL.